This T cell receptor beta chain was captured in a study of T cells after posttransplantation cyclophosphamide. Whole-study results and caveats: Later post-transplant blood repertoires were often dominated by donor CD8+ memory clones. After PTCy, TRB diversity resembled that of CNI/methotrexate controls.

Using immunoSEQ multiplex PCR, the repertoire was profiled, and TCRdb retains in-frame clones only, with some absent. The table includes around 10,000 clones, roughly 86% detected once. Germline V CDR1 and CDR2: SGHVS, FNYEAQ. The length of the CDR3 is 13 residues. With 5 bases removed from V and 10 bases from J, the gap between germline ends came to 12 bases. Worth noting for this clone: As yet, its antigen is unknown.

Busulfan-fludarabine conditioning, marrow transplant, and cyclophosphamide on days +3 and +4 were administered. The receptor was isolated from a male patient younger than 45 who received an allogeneic stem cell transplant from a related donor, was CMV-positive, and had acute GVHD only. Some of the T cells might come from the graft donor. The gene calls are TRBV7-6 and TRBJ1-6; no definite D call. Source: CD4+ T cells sorted from PBMCs, taken after allogeneic stem cell transplant with posttransplant cyclophosphamide. The CDR3 loop is CASSEAAASPLHF. As DNA, the CDR3 is TGTGCCAGCAGCGAGGCGGCAGCCTCACCCCTCCACTTT.